This T cell receptor beta chain was retrieved from a study of shared clonotypes between healthy human individuals. Losses at the gene ends were 7 bases for V and 2 bases for J; bases not matched to a gene: 1. Germline assignment: CDR1 SGHRS and CDR2 YFSETQ. The CDR3 is 14 amino acids. Points from the study as a whole: Read depth was anticipated to influence clonotype sharing among donors.

For this clone: Its antigen remains unknown.

Donors had no recently reported acute infections or vaccinations and were HIV-negative. It was around 91 million PBMCs that unsorted samples used for genomic DNA. In the authors' methods: Junction-only sequences without quality scores came from ImmunoSEQ, so filtering differed. The protocol was immunoSEQ multiplex PCR, while the TCRdb copy is restricted to in-frame clones and leaves out a portion. Clonal size and the V and J genes are those of that table, whereas D and trimming came from the DNA. The top ten hold around 14% of the sample, which has about 470,000 clones, 70% to 80% seen once. The sequence was collected from a woman aged 40-49 years in good health. Some clones in this sample may be carry-over from other donors' samples. The rearrangement joins TRBV5-1 to TRBJ2-3, with TRBD2 matching 13 bases. The sample was PBMCs. The CDR3 protein is CASGLAGVTDTQYF. The CDR3 coding sequence is TGCGCCAGCGGACTAGCGGGAGTCACAGATACGCAGTATTTT.